This passage covers 23 T cell receptor beta chains from one sample sequenced in a study of blood T cell repertoires in COVID-19. Assay used: immunoSEQ multiplex PCR; TCRdb lists only in-frame clones, some missing. The sample has around 310,000 clones; around 89% are singletons. Source material: peripheral blood. The receptors here all came from a woman aged 40 to 49 with COVID-19, enrolled during active disease.

The rearrangement joins TRBV7-2 to TRBJ1-2; D is undetermined. CDR3 length equals 14 residues. Germline V lookup: CDR1 SGHTA, CDR2 FQGNSA. The V end lost 5 bases, the J end lost 8 bases, and 18 bases lay between the germline ends. CDR3 in amino acids: CASSPGVASGGYTF. The CDR3 DNA reads TGTGCCAGCAGCCCGGGAGTTGCTTCGGGGGGCTACACCTTC.

This sequence joins TRBV5-4 and TRBJ1-1, with 7 bases fitting TRBD1. Germline lookup yields CDR1 SGHNT and CDR2 YYREEE (reference sequence). This CDR3 has 14 amino acids. The trim removed 4 bases at V and 5 bases at J, leaving 8 bases unmatched. In DNA, the CDR3 is TGTGCCAGCAGCGGGAAGGGGGCAGAGACTGAAGCTTTCTTT. Translating it yields CASSGKGAETEAFF.

The chain has TRBV28 and TRBJ2-5, with TRBD2 identical over 7 bases. The trim removed 1 base at V and 5 bases at J, leaving 19 bases unmatched. Germline loops: CDR1 MDHEN, CDR2 SYDVKM. The CDR3 contains 19 residues. The DNA of the CDR3 is TGTGCCAGCAGTTTATACCCCCGAGGATCCCGGGGGGAGGAGGAGACCCAGTACTTC. As protein: CASSLYPRGSRGEEETQYF. Together with reference TRBV28 and TRBJ2-5, the CDR3 gives the full variable domain: DVKVTQSSRYLVKRTGEKVFLECVQDMDHENMFWYRQDPGLGLRLIYFSYDVKMKEKGDIPEGYSVSREKKERFSLILESASTNQTSMYLCASSLYPRGSRGEEETQYFGPGTRLLVL.

J is TRBJ2-5 and V is TRBV5-1, with TRBD1 identical over 9 bases. The CDR3 runs to 15 residues. CDR1 and CDR2 (germline): SGHRS, YFSETQ. The J segment lost 5 bases and the V segment lost 4 bases, leaving 9 bases of the junction unmatched. CDR3 bases: TGCGCCAGCAGCGATGACAGGGGGAGGGCGGAGACCCAGTACTTC. It encodes CASSDDRGRAETQYF.

The J gene is TRBJ1-6, the V gene TRBV2; 7 bases are shared with TRBD1. Unmatched junction bases numbered 11, after V lost 6 bases and J lost 9 bases. CDR3 length: 15 amino acids. The germline CDR1 and CDR2 sequences are SNHLY and FYNNEI. The DNA for the CDR3 is TGTGCCAGCAGCTTTGCGGCAGGGGGTGGTTCACCCCTCCACTTT. Protein product: CASSFAAGGGSPLHF.

CDR3 nucleotide sequence: TGTGCCATCGTCCCGGGACAGGGGTTTGGGGCCAACGTCCTGACTTTC. This codes for CAIVPGQGFGANVLTF. This chain joins TRBV27 and TRBJ2-6; TRBD1 agrees at 10 bases. Germline assignment: CDR1 MNHEY and CDR2 SMNVEV (reference sequence). The CDR3 has 16 amino acids. V shed 10 bases, J shed 3 bases, and the junction held 9 bases outside the gene matches.

This chain uses TRBV2 with TRBJ1-5; 8 nucleotides agree with TRBD1. J lost 4 bases, V lost 1 base, and 6 bases had no gene match. The CDR3 has 16 residues. Germline CDR1 reads SNHLY; CDR2 reads FYNNEI. CDR3 amino acids: CASSEEGQGLNQPQHF. The CDR3 DNA is TGTGCCAGCAGTGAAGAAGGACAGGGTCTAAATCAGCCCCAGCATTTT.

This chain joins TRBV5-1 and TRBJ1-3; D is unresolved. This CDR3 contains 16 residues. Germline-derived CDR1 and CDR2 are SGHRS and YFSETQ. The V gene lost 0 bases and the J gene lost 0 bases, with 10 bases spanning the gap. The CDR3 sequence is CASSLGFRGSGNTIYF. The DNA of the CDR3 is TGCGCCAGCAGCTTGGGGTTCCGAGGCTCTGGAAACACCATATATTTT.

The chain uses TRBV6-2 or TRBV6-3 and TRBJ1-1; no clear D. Trimming shortened V by 2 bases and J by 0 bases, and 13 bases separated the two germline ends. Germline V gene data show CDR1 as MNHEY and CDR2 as SVGEGT. CDR3 size: 16 residues. DNA of the CDR3: TGTGCCAGCAGTTACGGGAGCAGGTTTATGAACACTGAAGCTTTCTTT. Amino acid sequence: CASSYGSRFMNTEAFF.

The V and J genes are TRBV4-3 and TRBJ2-6, with 7 positions matching TRBD1. The germline CDR1 and CDR2 sequences are LGHNA and YSLEER. CDR3 size: 17 residues. J was trimmed by 4 bases and V by 4 bases; bases with no gene match: 10. The CDR3 sequence: CASSRALTGQGANVLTF. The DNA for the CDR3 is TGCGCCAGCAGCCGCGCTCTGACAGGGCAAGGGGCCAACGTCCTGACTTTC.

The rearrangement links TRBV7-9 to TRBJ2-5; D remains unclear. V was clipped by 4 bases and J by 5 bases, with 11 bases between them. There are 13 residues in the CDR3. In germline, CDR1 is SEHNR, CDR2 FQNEAQ (reference sequence). The CDR3 is CASSSILMETQYF. Written as DNA, the CDR3 is TGTGCCAGCAGCTCTATATTGATGGAGACCCAGTACTTC.

This sequence joins TRBV4-3 and TRBJ2-2; 8 bases are shared with TRBD1. With 1 base clipped from V and 7 bases from J, the junction kept 5 bases outside the gene matches. CDR1 and CDR2 from the germline V gene are LGHNA and YSLEER. The CDR3 totals 15 residues. This chain's CDR3 is CASSQAGQAGGELFF. CDR3 DNA: TGCGCCAGCAGCCAAGCGGGACAGGCAGGCGGGGAGCTGTTTTTT.

This chain links TRBV14 with TRBJ2-7; tentative D call: TRBD1 (5 bases). The germline V gene has CDR1 SGHDN and CDR2 FVKESK. This CDR3 comprises 17 residues. Trimming removed 2 bases at V and 3 bases at J, with 20 bases between. The CDR3 spells CASSQRGIDSFFYEQYF. The CDR3 nucleotides are TGTGCCAGCAGCCAAAGGGGAATTGACAGTTTCTTCTACGAGCAGTACTTC.

This clone showed up just once. The V and J genes are TRBV19 and TRBJ2-1, with 11 bases lining up with TRBD2. The length of the CDR3 is 16 residues. Germline values: CDR1 LNHDA, CDR2 SQIVND (reference sequence). Trimming took 9 bases from V and 2 from J; bases not matched to a gene: 9. CDR3 coding DNA: TGTGCCAGCCGGGGGGGACTAGCGGAAACCTACAATGAGCAGTTCTTC. Its protein is CASRGGLAETYNEQFF.

The V call is TRBV5-6, the J call TRBJ1-5; weak D call: TRBD1 (6 bases). CDR1 is SGHDT and CDR2 is YYEEEE in the germline V gene. Deletions cut 1 base from V and 2 bases from J, with 16 bases between. This CDR3 comprises 17 residues. CDR3 loop: CASSLYSGARGNQPQHF. The CDR3 region has the DNA TGTGCCAGCAGCTTGTATTCAGGGGCGCGGGGCAATCAGCCCCAGCATTTT.

The J gene is TRBJ2-5, the V gene TRBV28; 11 bases align to TRBD2. The CDR3 is 18 residues long. From germline, CDR1 is MDHEN and CDR2 SYDVKM. The V gene end was trimmed by 6 bases and the J gene end by 2 bases; junction bases not matched to a gene: 14. DNA of the CDR3: TGTGCCAGCAGAGTAGCGGGAGGGCTTGTACTACAACAAGAGACCCAGTACTTC. Residues: CASRVAGGLVLQQETQYF. The variable domain in full, completed from reference TRBV28 and TRBJ2-5, reads DVKVTQSSRYLVKRTGEKVFLECVQDMDHENMFWYRQDPGLGLRLIYFSYDVKMKEKGDIPEGYSVSREKKERFSLILESASTNQTSMYLCASRVAGGLVLQQETQYFGPGTRLLVL.

The rearrangement joins TRBV6-5 to TRBJ2-7; D possibly corresponds to TRBD2 (5 bases). Germline CDR1 is MNHEY and CDR2 is SVGAGI. Trimming removed 4 bases from V and 1 base from J, with 8 bases in between. This CDR3 contains 13 residues. DNA of the CDR3: TGTGCCAGCAGTTTTCCGGGATCCTACGAGCAGTACTTC. It specifies CASSFPGSYEQYF.

This sequence joins TRBV7-3 and TRBJ2-2, with 11 bases aligning to TRBD2. Germline V gene lookup returns CDR1 SGHTA and CDR2 FQGTGA. This CDR3 is built from 15 residues. V shed 5 bases and J 10 bases; nucleotides not matched to a gene: 9. CDR3 amino acids: CASSPPSGLAEELFF. The CDR3 DNA reads as TGTGCCAGCAGCCCACCATCGGGACTAGCGGAGGAGCTGTTTTTT.

This chain joins TRBV29-1 and TRBJ2-7, with 12 bases fitting TRBD2. V was pared by 0 bases and J by 1 base, with 7 bases of the junction left unmatched. The CDR3 has 17 amino acids. Germline CDR1 is SQVTM and CDR2 is ANQGSEA. CDR3 coding DNA: TGCAGCGTTGAAGATCGCAGACTAGCGGGGGTTTCCTACGAGCAGTACTTC. Encoded protein: CSVEDRRLAGVSYEQYF.

V gene TRBV19 combines with J gene TRBJ1-4; D ambiguous. The CDR3 sequence is 13 residues long. Germline V gene data show CDR1 as LNHDA and CDR2 as SQIVND (reference sequence). V was pared by 0 bases and J by 5 bases, with 4 bases between. Written as DNA, the CDR3 is TGTGCCAGTAGTATAGATCCAAATGAAAAACTGTTTTTT. It specifies CASSIDPNEKLFF.

V usage is TRBV4-3 and J usage is TRBJ1-2, with 12 bases lining up with TRBD1. Germline V gives CDR1 LGHNA, CDR2 YSLEER. Unmatched junction bases numbered 3, after V lost 3 bases and J lost 4 bases. CDR3 size: 15 residues. For the CDR3, the DNA is TGCGCCAGCAGCCAGGGACAGGGGGCGCGCTATGGCTACACCTTC. It is translated as CASSQGQGARYGYTF.

This chain links TRBV12-3 or TRBV12-4 with TRBJ1-1; D gene unclear. CDR3 length: 13 amino acids. V dropped 2 bases and J dropped 5 bases, with 9 bases sitting between them. The CDR3 region is CASSLPGKTEAFF. The CDR3 DNA reads as TGTGCCAGCAGTTTACCGGGGAAGACTGAAGCTTTCTTT.

The chain joins TRBV15 to TRBJ2-7, with a weak D call TRBD1 (6 bases). The CDR3 loop spans 15 amino acids. Trimming left V 0 bases short and J 2 bases short, with 11 bases between. Germline V gives CDR1 LNHNV, CDR2 YYDKDF (reference sequence). CDR3 nucleotides: TGTGCCACCAGCAGAGATGGGGGCACGGCCTACGAGCAGTACTTC. This sequence encodes CATSRDGGTAYEQYF.